Listed below are T cell receptor beta chains from one sample, sequenced in a study of PD-1 blockade in classical Hodgkin lymphoma. Clones were read by immunoSEQ multiplex PCR, and TCRdb kept only the in-frame ones, dropping some. The top ten hold 15% to 20% of the sample, which has 90,000 to 130,000 clones, roughly nine tenths seen once. Sequencing used peripheral blood mononuclear cells (PBMCs), obtained before the second cycle of nivolumab. The receptors here all came from a human donor with classical Hodgkin lymphoma. CDR3s leave out the opening cysteine and the closing phenylalanine or tryptophan. Each record gives: J gene, CDR3 length, V gene, CDR3 protein.

>TRBJ1-5|13|TRBV7-2
ASSFGPEGNQPQH
>TRBJ2-1|11|TRBV28
ASRLGSYNEQF
>TRBJ2-7|13|TRBV9
ASSVDVTSSYEQY
>TRBJ1-5|12|TRBV30
AWSVPRGHQPQH
>TRBJ2-3|14|TRBV7-9
ASSQMATEFTDTQY
>TRBJ2-5|13|TRBV4-2
ASSPVLIEKETQY
>TRBJ1-5|14|TRBV7-2
ASSLGGQGAFQPQH
>TRBJ2-7|14|TRBV10-2
ASSEVLFRSPNEQY
>TRBJ1-1|12|TRBV14
ASSPTLNLGAAF
>TRBJ1-5|12|TRBV5-1
ASSLAGGNQPQH
>TRBJ2-1|17|TRBV19
ASSIDRGVLAGGHNEQF
>TRBJ2-2|16|TRBV28
ASSSTLPGLALTGELF
>TRBJ2-7|11|TRBV6-1
ATQRDIGYEQY
>TRBJ1-1|13|TRBV7-9
ASSLVRGLDTEAF
>TRBJ2-1|14|TRBV14
ASSVPRAAGYNEQF
>TRBJ1-2|10|TRBV30
AWSWGPDGYT
>TRBJ2-3|13|TRBV9
ASSDRDYRTDTQY
>TRBJ1-3|13|TRBV21-1
ASSSGGADGNTIY
>TRBJ1-5|13|TRBV4-2
ASSPTGMGNQPQH
>TRBJ1-5|12|TRBV27
ASSLQGGNQPQH
>TRBJ2-7|14|TRBV4-3
ASSQDLKGFYYEQY
>TRBJ2-7|11|TRBV27
ASGYGPAYEQY
>TRBJ2-7|11|TRBV6-5
ASSWDSSYEQY
>TRBJ1-5|13|TRBV7-9
ASSLPGASNQPQH
>TRBJ1-4|12|TRBV7-8
ASGNRDREEKLF
>TRBJ1-2|12|TRBV11-2
ASSFGTGNYGYT
>TRBJ2-1|13|TRBV27
ASSFLAGDNNEQF
>TRBJ1-2|14|TRBV30
ALRRSRGTSNYGYT
>TRBJ2-3|14|TRBV5-6
ASSQGLAGFTDTQY
>TRBJ1-5|8|TRBV6-1
ASSGQPQH
>TRBJ2-1|12|TRBV4-3
ASSHLEGTNEQF
>TRBJ2-2|16|TRBV10-3
AISDSAGLAGSTGELF
>TRBJ1-1|10|TRBV19
ATGTGGTEAF
>TRBJ1-1|11|TRBV30
AWSVSIRTEAF
>TRBJ2-7|13|TRBV18
ASSSLSGTGYEQY
>TRBJ2-2|11|TRBV19
ASSIEGTGELF
>TRBJ1-1|13|TRBV19
ASSIAGQTYTEAF
>TRBJ2-7|12|TRBV30
AWSVFGTFYEQY
>TRBJ1-5|13|TRBV4-1
ASSPLDISNQPQH
>TRBJ2-7|14|TRBV5-1
ASSAENRELWYEQY
>TRBJ2-7|13|TRBV6-5
ASSYGLAGNYEQY
>TRBJ1-5|15|TRBV21-1
ASSPQKGRDNDQPQH
>TRBJ2-7|12|TRBV19
ASSGGTSSSEQY
>TRBJ1-4|13|TRBV10-2
ASSDGAERGEKLF
>TRBJ2-5|13|TRBV7-2
ASSLAFGDWETQY
>TRBJ1-1|11|TRBV19
ASSLNPNTEAF
>TRBJ1-4|13|TRBV25-1
ASSEWNRGSEKLF
>TRBJ2-1|11|TRBV4-1
ASSQDVRYEQF
>TRBJ2-1|13|TRBV28
ASTNPSGSVDEQF
>TRBJ1-1|13|TRBV18
ASSPDGTLNTEAF
>TRBJ2-1|12|TRBV28
ASRIGTPYNEQF
>TRBJ2-7|13|TRBV10-3
AISESGTGAFEQY
>TRBJ2-5|14|TRBV12-2
ASRLSPGPKQETQY
>TRBJ1-4|12|TRBV7-9
ASSSTGLGEKLF
>TRBJ1-4|18|TRBV6-1
ASSAYPGTGVLLTNEKLF
>TRBJ2-7|13|TRBV19
ASSFSTSGIHEQY
>TRBJ2-3|12|TRBV27
ASSLFDGADTQY
>TRBJ1-1|10|TRBV18
ASSPVLLEAF
>TRBJ2-2|17|TRBV7-2
ASSTWTSGTPLGTGELF